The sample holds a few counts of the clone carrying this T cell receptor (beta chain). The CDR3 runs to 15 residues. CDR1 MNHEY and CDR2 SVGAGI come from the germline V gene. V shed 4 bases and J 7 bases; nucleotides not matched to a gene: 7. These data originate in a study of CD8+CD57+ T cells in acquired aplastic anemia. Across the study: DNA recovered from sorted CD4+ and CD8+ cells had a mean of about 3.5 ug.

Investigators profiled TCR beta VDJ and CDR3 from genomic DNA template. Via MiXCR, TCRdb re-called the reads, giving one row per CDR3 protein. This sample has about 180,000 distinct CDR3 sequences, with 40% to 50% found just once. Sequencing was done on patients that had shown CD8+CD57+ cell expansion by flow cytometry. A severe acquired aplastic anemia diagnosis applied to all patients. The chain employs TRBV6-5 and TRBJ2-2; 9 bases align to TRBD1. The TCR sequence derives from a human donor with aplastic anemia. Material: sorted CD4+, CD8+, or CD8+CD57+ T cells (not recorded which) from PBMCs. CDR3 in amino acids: CASSLLQGAGGELFF. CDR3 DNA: TGTGCCAGCAGTTTGCTACAGGGGGCCGGCGGGGAGCTGTTTTTT.